This T cell receptor beta chain derives from a study of tumor-infiltrating lymphocytes in localized non-small cell lung cancer. Across the whole study: Some samples were collected after neoadjuvant chemotherapy; smokers, never-smokers and several histologies were included.

Assay: immunoSEQ multiplex PCR; the TCRdb copy retains only in-frame clones and omits some. The table has some 15,000 clones, around 82% seen once. A few counts support this clone. Its antigen is as yet unknown. The study's findings and limits: Each assay used a separate piece of the same tissue.

Sequenced input: uninvolved lung tissue not adjacent to the tumor. The clonotype comes from a human donor with non-small cell lung cancer.

The chain's CDR3 is CASSLDREAEAFF. CDR3 bases: TGTGCCAGCAGCTTAGACAGGGAAGCTGAAGCTTTCTTT. The rearrangement joins TRBV7-7 to TRBJ1-1, with D possibly TRBD1 on 6 matching bases. V lost 1 base and J 6 bases, leaving 9 bases between the germline ends. Germline CDR1 is SSHAT and CDR2 is FNYEAQ (reference sequence). The CDR3 extends over 13 amino acids.